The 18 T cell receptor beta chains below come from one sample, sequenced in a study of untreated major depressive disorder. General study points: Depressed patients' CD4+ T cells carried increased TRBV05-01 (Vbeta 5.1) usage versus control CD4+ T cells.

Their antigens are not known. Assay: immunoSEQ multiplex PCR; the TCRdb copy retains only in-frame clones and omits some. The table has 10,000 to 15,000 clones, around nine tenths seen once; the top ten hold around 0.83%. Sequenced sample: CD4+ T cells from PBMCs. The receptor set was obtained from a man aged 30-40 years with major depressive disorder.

As DNA, the CDR3 is TGCAGCACACGCGGGGACGGGACAAACTATGGCTACACCTTC. Translation: CSTRGDGTNYGYTF. The chain uses TRBV29-1 and TRBJ1-2; possible D gene TRBD1, 6 bases. V was trimmed by 8 bases and J by 2 bases, leaving 18 bases between them. The CDR3 sequence is 14 residues long. Germline V gene data show CDR1 as SQVTM and CDR2 as ANQGSEA.

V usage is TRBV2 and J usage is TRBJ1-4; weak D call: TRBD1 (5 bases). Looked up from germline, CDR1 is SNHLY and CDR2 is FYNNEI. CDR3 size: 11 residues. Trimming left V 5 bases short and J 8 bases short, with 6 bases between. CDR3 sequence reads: CASSRGEKLFF. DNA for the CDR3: TGTGCCAGCAGTCGGGGGGAAAAACTGTTTTTT.

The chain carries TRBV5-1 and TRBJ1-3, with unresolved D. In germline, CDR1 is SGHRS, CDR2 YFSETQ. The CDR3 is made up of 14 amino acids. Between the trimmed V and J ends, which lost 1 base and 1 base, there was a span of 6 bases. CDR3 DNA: TGCGCCAGCAGCTTGTTGGGGTCTGGAAACACCATATATTTT. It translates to CASSLLGSGNTIYF.

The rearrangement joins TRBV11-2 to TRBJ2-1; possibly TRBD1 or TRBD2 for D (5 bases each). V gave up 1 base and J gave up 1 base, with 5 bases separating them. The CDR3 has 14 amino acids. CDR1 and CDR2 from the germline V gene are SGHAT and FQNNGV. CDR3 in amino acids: CASSLGGSYNEQFF. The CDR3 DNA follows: TGTGCCAGCAGCTTAGGGGGGTCCTACAATGAGCAGTTCTTC.

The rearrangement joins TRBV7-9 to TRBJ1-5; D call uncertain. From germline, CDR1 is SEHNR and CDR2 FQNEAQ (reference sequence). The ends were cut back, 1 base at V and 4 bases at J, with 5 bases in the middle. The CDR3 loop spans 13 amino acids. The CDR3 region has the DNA TGTGCCAGCAGCTTAGGGGTTAATCAGCCCCAGCATTTT. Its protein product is CASSLGVNQPQHF.

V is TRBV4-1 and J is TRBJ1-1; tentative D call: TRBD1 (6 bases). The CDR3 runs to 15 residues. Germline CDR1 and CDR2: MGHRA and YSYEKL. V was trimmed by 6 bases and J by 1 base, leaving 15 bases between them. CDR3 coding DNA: TGCGCCAGCAGACGTATAGTACAGGGGAACACTGAAGCTTTCTTT. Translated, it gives CASRRIVQGNTEAFF.

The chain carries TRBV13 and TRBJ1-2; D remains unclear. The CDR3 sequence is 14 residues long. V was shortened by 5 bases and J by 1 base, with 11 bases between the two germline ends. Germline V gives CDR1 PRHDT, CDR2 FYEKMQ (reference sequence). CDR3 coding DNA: TGTGCCAGCAGCCACGAAGCGCTTAACTATGGCTACACCTTC. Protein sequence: CASSHEALNYGYTF. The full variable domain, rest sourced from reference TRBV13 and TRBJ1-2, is AAGVIQSPRHLIKEKRETATLKCYPIPRHDTVYWYQQGPGQDPQFLISFYEKMQSDKGSIPDRFSAQQFSDYHSELNMSSLELGDSALYFCASSHEALNYGYTFGSGTRLTVV.

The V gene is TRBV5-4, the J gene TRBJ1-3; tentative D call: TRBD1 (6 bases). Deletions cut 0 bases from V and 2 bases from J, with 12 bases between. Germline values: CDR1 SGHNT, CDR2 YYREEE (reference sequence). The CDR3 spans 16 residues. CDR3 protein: CASSLEGGYPGNTIYF. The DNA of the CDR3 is TGTGCCAGCAGCTTGGAGGGGGGTTATCCTGGAAACACCATATATTTT.

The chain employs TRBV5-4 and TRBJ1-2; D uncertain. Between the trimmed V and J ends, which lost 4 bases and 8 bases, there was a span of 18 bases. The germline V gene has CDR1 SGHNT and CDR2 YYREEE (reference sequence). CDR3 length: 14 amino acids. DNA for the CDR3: TGTGCCAGCAGCCGGGCCGCAGTTTATGGGGGCTACACCTTC. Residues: CASSRAAVYGGYTF.

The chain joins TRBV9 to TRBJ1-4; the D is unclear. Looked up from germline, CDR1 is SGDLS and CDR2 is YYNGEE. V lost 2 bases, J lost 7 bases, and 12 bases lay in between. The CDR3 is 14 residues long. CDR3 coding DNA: TGTGCCAGCAGCGTCCGGGCACACAGTGAAAAACTGTTTTTT. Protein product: CASSVRAHSEKLFF.

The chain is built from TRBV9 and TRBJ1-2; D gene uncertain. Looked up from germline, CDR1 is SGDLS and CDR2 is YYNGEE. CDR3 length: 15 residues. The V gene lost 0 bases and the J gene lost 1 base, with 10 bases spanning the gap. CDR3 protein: CASSVAQTLNYGYTF. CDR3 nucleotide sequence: TGTGCCAGCAGCGTAGCGCAGACCCTTAACTATGGCTACACCTTC.

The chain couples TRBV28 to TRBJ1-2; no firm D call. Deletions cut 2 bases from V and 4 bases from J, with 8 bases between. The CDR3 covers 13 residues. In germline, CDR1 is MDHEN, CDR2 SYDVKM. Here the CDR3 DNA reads TGTGCCAGCAGTTTAGGGCAGTCCTATGGCTACACCTTC. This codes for CASSLGQSYGYTF.

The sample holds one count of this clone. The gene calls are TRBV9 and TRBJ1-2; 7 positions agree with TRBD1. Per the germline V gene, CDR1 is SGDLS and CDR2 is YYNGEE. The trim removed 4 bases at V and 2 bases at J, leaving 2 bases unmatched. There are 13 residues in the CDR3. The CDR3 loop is CASSQGQNYGYTF. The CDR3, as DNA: TGTGCCAGCAGCCAGGGACAGAACTATGGCTACACCTTC. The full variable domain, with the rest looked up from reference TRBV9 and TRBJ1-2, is DSGVTQTPKHLITATGQRVTLRCSPRSGDLSVYWYQQSLDQGLQFLIQYYNGEERAKGNILERFSAQQFPDLHSELNLSSLELGDSALYFCASSQGQNYGYTFGSGTRLTVV.

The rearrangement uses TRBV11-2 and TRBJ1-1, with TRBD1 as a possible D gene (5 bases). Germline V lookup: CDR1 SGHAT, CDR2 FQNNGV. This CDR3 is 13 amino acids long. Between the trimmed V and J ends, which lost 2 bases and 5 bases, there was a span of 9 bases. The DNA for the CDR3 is TGTGCCAGCAGCTTACCCGGGGGAACTGAAGCTTTCTTT. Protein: CASSLPGGTEAFF.

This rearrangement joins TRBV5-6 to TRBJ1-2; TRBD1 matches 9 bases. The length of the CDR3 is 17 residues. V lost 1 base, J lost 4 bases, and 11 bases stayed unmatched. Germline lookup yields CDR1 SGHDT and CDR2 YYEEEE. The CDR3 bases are TGTGCCAGCAGCTTGCACGGGACAGGGCTTATGGTCTATGGCTACACCTTC. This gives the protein CASSLHGTGLMVYGYTF.

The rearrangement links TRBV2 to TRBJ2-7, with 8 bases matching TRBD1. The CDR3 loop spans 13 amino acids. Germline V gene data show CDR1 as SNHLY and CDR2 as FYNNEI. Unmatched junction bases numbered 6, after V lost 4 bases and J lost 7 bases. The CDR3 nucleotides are TGTGCCAGCAGTGGGACAGGGTTAGGGGAGCAGTACTTC. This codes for CASSGTGLGEQYF.

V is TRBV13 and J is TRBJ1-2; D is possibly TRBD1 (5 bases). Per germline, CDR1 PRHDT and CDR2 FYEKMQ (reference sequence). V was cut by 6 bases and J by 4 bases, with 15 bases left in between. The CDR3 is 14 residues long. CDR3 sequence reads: CASRPAGRSYGYTF. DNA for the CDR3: TGTGCCAGCAGGCCGGCGGGGCGATCCTATGGCTACACCTTC.

CDR3 amino acids: CASGMRGSGANVLTF. CDR3 sequence (DNA): TGTGCCAGCGGAATGCGGGGCTCTGGGGCCAACGTCCTGACTTTC. V gene TRBV6-5 combines with J gene TRBJ2-6; weak D call: TRBD2 (6 bases). V dropped 8 bases and J dropped 0 bases, with 11 bases sitting between them. This CDR3 is built from 15 residues. Germline CDR1 MNHEY, CDR2 SVGAGI.